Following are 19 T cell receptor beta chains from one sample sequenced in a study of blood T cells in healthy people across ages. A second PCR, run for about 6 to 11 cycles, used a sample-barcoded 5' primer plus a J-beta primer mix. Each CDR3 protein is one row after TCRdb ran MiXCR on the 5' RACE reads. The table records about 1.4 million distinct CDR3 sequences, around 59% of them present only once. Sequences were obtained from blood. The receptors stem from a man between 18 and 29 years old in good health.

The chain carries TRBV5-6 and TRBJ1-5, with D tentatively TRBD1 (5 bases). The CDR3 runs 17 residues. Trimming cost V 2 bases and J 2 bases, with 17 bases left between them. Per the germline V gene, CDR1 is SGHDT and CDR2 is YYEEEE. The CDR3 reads CASSLTLRTLGNQPQHF. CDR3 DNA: TGTGCCAGCAGCTTAACACTAAGGACACTTGGCAATCAGCCCCAGCATTTT.

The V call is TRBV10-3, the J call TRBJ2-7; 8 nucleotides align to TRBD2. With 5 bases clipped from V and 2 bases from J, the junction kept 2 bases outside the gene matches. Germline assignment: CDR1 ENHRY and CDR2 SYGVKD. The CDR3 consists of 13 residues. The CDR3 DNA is TGTGCCATCAGTAGCGGGAGAGCCTACGAGCAGTACTTC. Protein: CAISSGRAYEQYF.

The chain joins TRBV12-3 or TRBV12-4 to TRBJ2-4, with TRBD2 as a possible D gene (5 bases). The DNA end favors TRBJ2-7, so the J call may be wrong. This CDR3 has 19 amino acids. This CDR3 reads CASSLVPRGPEYPTYEQYF. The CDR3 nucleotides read TGTGCCAGCAGTTTAGTTCCCCGCGGGCCCGAGTACCCTACCTACGAGCAGTACTTC.

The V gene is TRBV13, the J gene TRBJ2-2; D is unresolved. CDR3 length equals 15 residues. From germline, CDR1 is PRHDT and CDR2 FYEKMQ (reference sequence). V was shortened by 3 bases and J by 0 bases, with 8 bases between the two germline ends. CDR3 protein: CASSFNPSNTGELFF. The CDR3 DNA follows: TGTGCCAGCAGCTTTAACCCTTCGAACACCGGGGAGCTGTTTTTT.

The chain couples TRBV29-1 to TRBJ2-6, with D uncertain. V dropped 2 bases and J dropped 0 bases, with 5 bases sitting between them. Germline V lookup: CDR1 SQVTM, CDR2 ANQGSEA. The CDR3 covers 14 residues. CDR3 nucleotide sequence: TGCAGCGTTGAACTGAACTCTGGGGCCAACGTCCTGACTTTC. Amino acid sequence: CSVELNSGANVLTF.

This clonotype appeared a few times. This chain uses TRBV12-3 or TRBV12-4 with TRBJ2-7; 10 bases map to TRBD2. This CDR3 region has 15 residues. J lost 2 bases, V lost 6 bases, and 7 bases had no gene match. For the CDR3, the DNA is TGTGCCAGCAGCCTAGCGGGAGTGGCGCCCTACGAGCAGTACTTC. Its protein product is CASSLAGVAPYEQYF.

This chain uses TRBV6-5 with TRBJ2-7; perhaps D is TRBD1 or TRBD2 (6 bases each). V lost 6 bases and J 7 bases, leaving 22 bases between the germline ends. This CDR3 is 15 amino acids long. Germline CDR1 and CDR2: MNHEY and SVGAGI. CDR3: CASRSRGELAREQYF. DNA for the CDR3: TGTGCCAGCAGGTCGAGGGGGGAGCTTGCGCGGGAGCAGTACTTC.

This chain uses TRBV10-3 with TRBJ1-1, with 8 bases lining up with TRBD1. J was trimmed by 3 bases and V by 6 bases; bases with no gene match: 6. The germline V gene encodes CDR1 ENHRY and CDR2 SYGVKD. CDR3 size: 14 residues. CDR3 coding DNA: TGTGCCATCAGCCTCGGACAGGGTCACACTGAAGCTTTCTTT. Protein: CAISLGQGHTEAFF.

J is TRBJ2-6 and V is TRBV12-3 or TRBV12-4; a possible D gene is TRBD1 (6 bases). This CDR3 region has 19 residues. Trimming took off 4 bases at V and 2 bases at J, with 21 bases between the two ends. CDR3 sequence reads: CASSYLRGGSWTGANVLTF. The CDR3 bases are TGTGCCAGCAGTTATCTGCGAGGGGGATCGTGGACTGGGGCCAACGTCCTGACTTTC.

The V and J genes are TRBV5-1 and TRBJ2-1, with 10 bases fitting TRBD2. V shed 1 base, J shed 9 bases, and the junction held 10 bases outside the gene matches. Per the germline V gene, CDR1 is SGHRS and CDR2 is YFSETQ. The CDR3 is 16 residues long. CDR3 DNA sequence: TGCGCCAGCAGCTTGTGGCTAGCGGGAGTTCAGAGTGAGCAGTTCTTC. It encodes CASSLWLAGVQSEQFF.

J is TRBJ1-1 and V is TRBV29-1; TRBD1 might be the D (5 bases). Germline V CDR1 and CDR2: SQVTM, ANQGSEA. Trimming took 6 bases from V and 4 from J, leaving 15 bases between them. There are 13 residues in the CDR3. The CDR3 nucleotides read TGCAGCGTGGCCGAGGGTCAGGGCACTGAAGCTTTCTTT. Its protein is CSVAEGQGTEAFF.

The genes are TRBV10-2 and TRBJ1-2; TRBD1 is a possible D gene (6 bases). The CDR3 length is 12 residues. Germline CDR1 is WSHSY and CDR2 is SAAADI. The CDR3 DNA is TGCTCAAGGCGGGGGGCGAATAGTGGCTACACCTTC. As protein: CSRRGANSGYTF.

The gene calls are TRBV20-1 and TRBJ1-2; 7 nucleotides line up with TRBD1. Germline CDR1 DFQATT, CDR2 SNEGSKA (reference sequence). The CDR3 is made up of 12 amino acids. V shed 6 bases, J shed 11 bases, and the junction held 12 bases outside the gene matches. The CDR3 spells CSATGQDLGYTF. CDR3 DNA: TGCAGTGCCACTGGACAGGACTTAGGTTACACCTTC.

The CDR3 region has the DNA TGTGCCACCAGCAGGGACTGGGAGTTCTTC. This translates into CATSRDWEFF. The gene calls are TRBV15 and TRBJ2-1; D might be TRBD2 (5 bases). V lost 3 bases to trimming and J lost 14 bases, with 8 bases between them. Germline-derived CDR1 and CDR2 are LNHNV and YYDKDF (reference sequence). CDR3 length: 10 residues.

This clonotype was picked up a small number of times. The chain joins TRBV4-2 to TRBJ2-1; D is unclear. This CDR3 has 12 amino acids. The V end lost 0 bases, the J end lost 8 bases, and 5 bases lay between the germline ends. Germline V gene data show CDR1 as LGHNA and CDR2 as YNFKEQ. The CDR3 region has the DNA TGTGCCAGCAGCCAAGAGGGGTATGAGCAGTTCTTC. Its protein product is CASSQEGYEQFF.

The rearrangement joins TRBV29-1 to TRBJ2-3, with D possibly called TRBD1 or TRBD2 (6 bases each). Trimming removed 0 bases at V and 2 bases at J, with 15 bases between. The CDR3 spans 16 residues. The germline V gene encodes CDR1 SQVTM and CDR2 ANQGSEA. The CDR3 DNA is TGCAGCGTTGAAGAAGAGGGGGGCTTTGTCACAGATACGCAGTATTTT. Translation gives CSVEEEGGFVTDTQYF.

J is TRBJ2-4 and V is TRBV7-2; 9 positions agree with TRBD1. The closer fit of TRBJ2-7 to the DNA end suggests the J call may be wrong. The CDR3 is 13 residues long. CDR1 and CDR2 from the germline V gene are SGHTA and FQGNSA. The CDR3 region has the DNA TGTGCCAGCAGCTGGGACAGGGTCCGCGAGCAGTACTTC. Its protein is CASSWDRVREQYF.

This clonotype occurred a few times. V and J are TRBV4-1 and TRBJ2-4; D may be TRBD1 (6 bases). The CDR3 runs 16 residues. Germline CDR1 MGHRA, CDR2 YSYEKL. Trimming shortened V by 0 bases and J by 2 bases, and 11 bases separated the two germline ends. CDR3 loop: CASSQEQGNTKNIQYF. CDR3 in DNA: TGCGCCAGCAGCCAAGAACAGGGAAATACCAAAAACATTCAGTACTTC.

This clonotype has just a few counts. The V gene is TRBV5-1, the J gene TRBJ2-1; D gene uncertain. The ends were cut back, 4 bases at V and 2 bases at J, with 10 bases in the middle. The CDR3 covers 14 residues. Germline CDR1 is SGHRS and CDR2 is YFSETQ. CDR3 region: CASSPSSPYNEQFF. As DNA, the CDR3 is TGCGCCAGCAGCCCCAGCAGCCCCTACAATGAGCAGTTCTTC.